These 14 T cell receptor beta chains share one sample of origin, sequenced in a study of blood T cell repertoires in COVID-19. Sequencing was performed with immunoSEQ multiplex PCR; in TCRdb, only in-frame clones are kept and a portion is missing. This sample has around 190,000 clones, with 70% to 85% found just once. Material for sequencing was PBMCs or T cells enriched from blood (not recorded which). These receptors came from a woman in her twenties or thirties who had recovered from COVID-19.

The V and J genes are TRBV24-1 and TRBJ1-5; weak D call: TRBD1 (5 bases). Germline loops: CDR1 KGHDR, CDR2 SFDVKD. Trimming pared 0 bases from V and 2 bases from J, leaving 10 bases between. CDR3 length equals 16 residues. The CDR3 bases are TGTGCCACCAGTGATTTGGGCAGGGCGGGCAATCAGCCCCAGCATTTT. Translation gives CATSDLGRAGNQPQHF.

This chain joins TRBV6-5 and TRBJ1-4; D gene ambiguous. With 6 bases removed from V and 0 bases from J, the gap between germline ends came to 8 bases. This CDR3 has 14 amino acids. Germline V gene sequence: CDR1 MNHEY, CDR2 SVGAGI. DNA for the CDR3: TGTGCCAGCAGGGCGGTAGCAACTAATGAAAAACTGTTTTTT. It codes for CASRAVATNEKLFF.

This clone was detected a few times. The V and J genes are TRBV2 and TRBJ1-5, with D possibly TRBD1 on 5 matching bases. This CDR3 has 13 amino acids. V shed 7 bases and J shed 4 bases, with 11 bases lying between them. Germline values: CDR1 SNHLY, CDR2 FYNNEI. CDR3 in amino acids: CASINDRNQPQHF. In nucleotides, the CDR3 is TGTGCCAGCATCAACGACAGAAATCAGCCCCAGCATTTT. The whole variable domain, remainder taken from reference TRBV2 and TRBJ1-5, is EPEVTQTPSHQVTQMGQEVILRCVPISNHLYFYWYRQILGQKVEFLVSFYNNEISEKSEIFDDQFSVERPDGSNFTLKIRSTKLEDSAMYFCASINDRNQPQHFGDGTRLSIL.

V and J are TRBV11-1 and TRBJ2-1, with TRBD2 matching over 7 bases. The germline CDR1 and CDR2 sequences are SGHAT and FQDESV (reference sequence). The trim removed 1 base at V and 4 bases at J, leaving 1 base unmatched. The CDR3 loop spans 14 amino acids. CDR3 sequence (DNA): TGTGCCAGCAGCTTAGAAGCGGGATACAATGAGCAGTTCTTC. Translated, it gives CASSLEAGYNEQFF.

The rearrangement links TRBV2 to TRBJ1-1, with 8 bases that match TRBD1. Germline CDR1 is SNHLY and CDR2 is FYNNEI. V lost 6 bases and J lost 6; bases outside the gene matches: 6. The CDR3 is made up of 13 amino acids. The CDR3 reads CASSQQGGPEAFF. CDR3 DNA sequence: TGTGCCAGCAGCCAACAGGGGGGCCCTGAAGCTTTCTTT.

The chain joins TRBV27 to TRBJ1-6; 8 bases agree with TRBD1. Per the germline V gene, CDR1 is MNHEY and CDR2 is SMNVEV (reference sequence). V trimming: 2 bases; J trimming: 7 bases; junction bases outside the gene matches: 4. The CDR3 covers 15 residues. The CDR3 here is CASSLSRDRNSPLHF. The DNA for the CDR3 is TGTGCCAGCAGTTTAAGTCGGGACAGGAATTCACCCCTCCACTTT.

This rearrangement joins TRBV19 to TRBJ2-1; TRBD2 matches at 13 bases. The CDR3 length is 18 residues. Unmatched junction bases numbered 7, after V lost 3 bases and J lost 2 bases. CDR1 is LNHDA, CDR2 SQIVND, per germline (reference sequence). The chain's CDR3 is CASSIKELAGGAYNEQFF. In DNA form, the CDR3 reads TGTGCCAGTAGTATTAAAGAACTAGCGGGAGGGGCCTACAATGAGCAGTTCTTC.

The V gene is TRBV28, the J gene TRBJ1-1; D not resolved. The CDR3 spans 13 residues. Germline CDR1 reads MDHEN; CDR2 reads SYDVKM. V lost 10 bases, J lost 1 base, and 13 bases lay in between. The CDR3 spells CATRGPGNTEAFF. CDR3 in DNA: TGTGCCACCCGAGGCCCGGGGAACACTGAAGCTTTCTTT. Full variable domain (outside the CDR3, taken from reference TRBV28 and TRBJ1-1): DVKVTQSSRYLVKRTGEKVFLECVQDMDHENMFWYRQDPGLGLRLIYFSYDVKMKEKGDIPEGYSVSREKKERFSLILESASTNQTSMYLCATRGPGNTEAFFGQGTRLTVV.

The chain joins TRBV5-1 to TRBJ2-5, with TRBD2 identical over 9 bases. The CDR3 totals 17 residues. J was trimmed by 2 bases and V by 4 bases; bases with no gene match: 12. CDR1 is SGHRS and CDR2 is YFSETQ in the germline V gene. CDR3 protein: CASSRGVAGAEQETQYF. Here the CDR3 DNA reads TGCGCCAGCAGCCGCGGGGTAGCGGGGGCCGAACAAGAGACCCAGTACTTC.

The chain joins TRBV18 to TRBJ1-2; D is uncertain. V dropped 2 bases and J dropped 2 bases, with 9 bases sitting between them. Germline CDR1 and CDR2: KGHSH and LQKENI. The CDR3 is 14 amino acids. DNA of the CDR3: TGTGCCAGCTCACCATACCGGGAGAACTATGGCTACACCTTC. It yields the protein CASSPYRENYGYTF.

The chain employs TRBV21-1 and TRBJ2-3; whether TRBD2, the table's D call, matches the DNA was not checked. TRBV21-1 is annotated as a pseudogene. This CDR3 is built from 15 residues. The CDR3 reads CASSKSRNKVDTQYF. CDR3 nucleotide sequence: TGTGCCAGCAGCAAATCGAGGAACAAGGTAGATACGCAGTATTTT.

This clone was observed at least ten times. This chain uses TRBV10-3 with TRBJ2-1; D may be TRBD2 (5 bases). In germline, CDR1 is ENHRY, CDR2 SYGVKD. The CDR3 covers 15 residues. Trimming shortened V by 4 bases and J by 0 bases, and 10 bases separated the two germline ends. This CDR3 reads CAISALGSSYNEQFF. As DNA, the CDR3 is TGTGCCATCAGTGCCTTAGGGAGCTCCTACAATGAGCAGTTCTTC.

This clone has at least ten counts. V is TRBV5-1 and J is TRBJ2-5, with a weak D call TRBD1 (6 bases). V was shortened by 2 bases and J by 1 base, with 9 bases between the two germline ends. The CDR3 runs 14 residues. The germline V gene encodes CDR1 SGHRS and CDR2 YFSETQ. The CDR3 is CASSFYRAQETQYF. In nucleotides, the CDR3 is TGCGCCAGCAGCTTTTACAGGGCCCAAGAGACCCAGTACTTC.

V and J are TRBV7-9 and TRBJ1-1, with a weak D call TRBD1 (5 bases). V was pared by 2 bases and J by 10 bases, with 14 bases between. Germline-derived CDR1 and CDR2 are SEHNR and FQNEAQ (reference sequence). This CDR3 comprises 13 residues. CDR3 coding DNA: TGTGCCAGCAGCTTACAGGCAGGGATGTTAGCTTTCTTT. Translating gives CASSLQAGMLAFF.